This is a list of T cell receptor beta chains from one sample in a study of spatial heterogeneity in lung cancer. TCRdb processed the 5' RACE reads anew with MiXCR; each CDR3 protein has one entry. The profile shows 35,000 to 55,000 distinct CDR3 sequences, approximately 7% of them singletons. Sequencing was performed on PBMCs, taken at surgery. The receptors come from a female donor with early-stage non-small cell lung cancer. Each CDR3 is given with its conserved first and last residue. Each record gives: clone size, V gene, J gene, D gene, CDR3 protein, CDR3 DNA. A D gene is named only where the DNA matches it firmly. Size tells how often a clone was seen (once, few, many) or the class of an expanded clone, and some rows leave it out.

>many|TRBV5-1|TRBJ2-3|NA
CAGSYGTAPSTDTQYF
TGCGCCGGATCCTACGGGACGGCCCCTAGCACAGATACGCAGTATTTT
>many|TRBV24-1|TRBJ2-3|NA
CATSDLWPYPDTQYF
TGTGCCACCAGTGATTTGTGGCCTTACCCAGATACGCAGTATTTT
>NA|TRBV5-4|TRBJ2-2|NA
CASSLLGHSNTGELFF
TGTGCCAGCAGCTTATTAGGTCACTCGAACACCGGGGAGCTGTTTTTT
>many|TRBV20-1|TRBJ2-4|NA
CSAPPKNIQYF
TGCAGTGCTCCTCCCAAAAACATTCAGTACTTC
>many|TRBV10-3|TRBJ2-3|TRBD2
CAIGSSGGASDTQYF
TGTGCCATCGGGTCTAGCGGGGGGGCTTCAGATACGCAGTATTTT
>many|TRBV12-3/TRBV12-4|TRBJ1-1|NA
CASSREAFF
TGTGCCAGCAGCCGTGAAGCTTTCTTT
>few|TRBV20-1|TRBJ1-1|NA
CSARVRPNTEAFF
TGCAGTGCTAGAGTGAGACCGAACACTGAAGCTTTCTTT
>many|TRBV21-1|TRBJ1-5|NA
CASSRRQGFKSNQPQHF
TGTGCCAGCAGCCGTCGGCAAGGGTTTAAAAGCAATCAGCCCCAGCATTTT
>NA|TRBV5-4|TRBJ1-1|NA
CASSTAPNTEAFF
TGTGCCAGCAGCACAGCACCGAACACTGAAGCTTTCTTT
>many|TRBV4-1|TRBJ2-2|TRBD2
CASSQAASGGTGELFF
TGCGCCAGCAGCCAAGCCGCTAGCGGGGGCACCGGGGAGCTGTTTTTT
>few|TRBV20-1|TRBJ2-3|TRBD2
CSAGLAGATDTQYF
TGCAGTGCTGGATTAGCGGGGGCCACAGATACGCAGTATTTT
>many|TRBV28|TRBJ2-5|TRBD1
CASSLRTGQETQYF
TGTGCCAGCAGTTTAAGGACAGGCCAAGAGACCCAGTACTTC
>NA|TRBV14|TRBJ2-3|TRBD1
CASGVQGADTQYF
TGTGCCAGCGGAGTACAGGGGGCAGATACGCAGTATTTT
>many|TRBV6-2/TRBV6-3|TRBJ1-6|TRBD1
CASSTRQGGYSPLHF
TGTGCCAGCAGTACCCGACAGGGAGGTTATTCACCCCTCCACTTT
>few|TRBV7-9|TRBJ2-1|NA
CASSRREIEQFF
TGTGCCAGCAGCCGCCGGGAAATTGAGCAGTTCTTC
>many|TRBV9|TRBJ1-6|NA
CASSRGENSPLHF
TGTGCCAGCAGCCGGGGAGAGAATTCACCCCTCCACTTT
>many|TRBV7-9|TRBJ2-1|TRBD2
CASSLPETSGGAIYNEQFF
TGTGCCAGCAGCTTGCCCGAGACTAGCGGGGGGGCCATTTACAATGAGCAGTTCTTC
>NA|TRBV6-2/TRBV6-3|TRBJ2-7|NA
CASSYRSENEQYF
TGTGCCAGCAGTTACAGGTCCGAGAACGAGCAGTACTTC
>many|TRBV12-3/TRBV12-4|TRBJ1-1|NA
CASTQRHDGGEAFF
TGTGCCAGCACACAACGCCATGATGGTGGTGAAGCTTTCTTT
>many|TRBV5-1|TRBJ1-1|NA
CASSLGVAEAFF
TGCGCCAGCAGCTTGGGCGTGGCTGAAGCTTTCTTT
>few|TRBV5-1|TRBJ2-1|TRBD2
CASSLVASGGYNEQFF
TGCGCCAGCAGCTTGGTCGCTAGCGGGGGTTACAATGAGCAGTTCTTC
>many|TRBV5-1|TRBJ2-7|NA
CASSLAEGRSGEQYF
TGCGCCAGCAGCTTGGCAGAGGGCAGGTCCGGCGAGCAGTACTTC
>many|TRBV7-9|TRBJ1-1|TRBD1
CASSPRTGEAFF
TGTGCCAGCAGCCCAAGGACAGGGGAAGCTTTCTTT
>many|TRBV29-1|TRBJ2-3|TRBD2
CSVDGTSGSSTDTQYF
TGCAGCGTCGACGGGACTAGCGGGTCTAGCACAGATACGCAGTATTTT
>few|TRBV7-2|TRBJ1-1|NA
CASSLEGNRNTEAFF
TGTGCCAGCAGCTTAGAGGGGAATCGGAACACTGAAGCTTTCTTT
>NA|TRBV5-1|TRBJ2-3|TRBD2
CASSLRSGGPTDTQYF
TGCGCCAGCAGCTTGCGCAGCGGGGGCCCCACAGATACGCAGTATTTT
>many|TRBV5-5|TRBJ2-7|NA
CASSLAGNPSYEQYF
TGTGCCAGCAGCTTGGCTGGGAACCCCTCCTACGAGCAGTACTTC